This T cell receptor beta chain derives from a study of blood T cells in healthy people across ages. On this clonotype: The antigen is not known.

Germline trimming cut 4 bases from V and 2 bases from J; bases unmatched to any gene: 15. CDR3 size: 18 residues. Germline loops: CDR1 MNHNS, CDR2 SASEGT. Study results and caveats: Significant beta diversity loss was already apparent by age approximately 38, declining roughly linearly. Naive T cell percentage strongly correlated with TCR beta diversity.

A second PCR, run for about 7 to 11 cycles, used a sample-barcoded 5' primer plus a J-beta primer mix. TCRdb used MiXCR to reprocess the 5' RACE reads, holding one entry per CDR3 protein. Seen here are 800,000 or so distinct CDR3 sequences, around 45% observed once, and the top ten hold around a sixth. This TCR came from a man at least 80 years old in good health. V usage is TRBV6-1 and J usage is TRBJ2-7, with TRBD1 matching 9 bases. The sequenced material came from blood. The CDR3 is CASSVTGGAGSGAYEQYF. In DNA, the CDR3 is TGTGCCAGCAGTGTTACAGGGGGCGCGGGATCCGGCGCCTACGAGCAGTACTTC.